A single sample is the source of the 17 T cell receptor beta chains below, sequenced in a study of blood T cell repertoires in COVID-19. This table comes from immunoSEQ multiplex PCR, and its TCRdb copy is limited to in-frame clones, with some not included. The sample lists a few hundred thousand clones, about 86% occurring once. Sequenced: PBMCs or T cells enriched from blood (not recorded which). The source of these receptors is a woman in her thirties or forties with acute COVID-19.

CDR3 loop: CASSLGTGVRNQPQHF. The CDR3 DNA reads TGTGCCAGCAGCTTAGGGACAGGGGTAAGGAATCAGCCCCAGCATTTT. The chain carries TRBV7-8 and TRBJ1-5; 9 bases match TRBD1. The germline CDR1 and CDR2 sequences are SGHVS and FQNEAQ. V trimming: 1 base; J trimming: 4 bases; junction bases outside the gene matches: 5. The CDR3 contains 16 residues.

The rearrangement uses TRBV2 and TRBJ1-1, with D maybe TRBD1 (5 bases). V dropped 6 bases and J dropped 0 bases, with 14 bases sitting between them. The CDR3 consists of 15 residues. Germline V gene data show CDR1 as SNHLY and CDR2 as FYNNEI. The CDR3 region has the DNA TGTGCCAGCAGCCCCTGGGGGGGTTTGAACACTGAAGCTTTCTTT. Translated: CASSPWGGLNTEAFF.

J is TRBJ2-1 and V is TRBV2; possibly TRBD1 for D (6 bases). This CDR3 contains 14 residues. Trimming stripped 5 bases from V and 2 bases from J, with 10 bases between. Germline V gene sequence: CDR1 SNHLY, CDR2 FYNNEI. CDR3 coding DNA: TGTGCCAGCAGTTCAGGGGAGCCCTACAATGAGCAGTTCTTC. Its translation: CASSSGEPYNEQFF. The variable domain in full, completed from reference TRBV2 and TRBJ2-1, reads EPEVTQTPSHQVTQMGQEVILRCVPISNHLYFYWYRQILGQKVEFLVSFYNNEISEKSEIFDDQFSVERPDGSNFTLKIRSTKLEDSAMYFCASSSGEPYNEQFFGPGTRLTVL.

The V and J genes are TRBV13 and TRBJ1-1; D possibly corresponds to TRBD1 (5 bases). Trimming took 0 bases from V and 7 from J, leaving 9 bases between them. The germline CDR1 and CDR2 sequences are PRHDT and FYEKMQ (reference sequence). The CDR3 contains 13 residues. The CDR3 loop reads CASSLGQDVEAFF. The CDR3 DNA follows: TGTGCCAGCAGCTTAGGACAGGATGTTGAAGCTTTCTTT.

The chain employs TRBV28 and TRBJ2-7; 10 nucleotides agree with TRBD1. J was trimmed by 6 bases and V by 5 bases; bases with no gene match: 7. The CDR3 runs 14 residues. Germline assignment: CDR1 MDHEN and CDR2 SYDVKM. The DNA of the CDR3 is TGTGCCAGCAGTACCCCTGGACAGGGGGGCGAGCAGTACTTC. Translation gives CASSTPGQGGEQYF.

This chain uses TRBV7-8 with TRBJ2-1, with D possibly TRBD1 on 7 matching bases. Per germline, CDR1 SGHVS and CDR2 FQNEAQ. There are 24 residues in the CDR3. The V end lost 5 bases, the J end lost 3 bases, and 41 bases lay between the germline ends. CDR3 DNA sequence: TGTGCCAGCAGCCTGGTTGGGTATAGTTTTCAATTACACCCAGGGGGAGGTGGCTACAATGAGCAGTTCTTC. Its protein product is CASSLVGYSFQLHPGGGGYNEQFF.

This clone was observed a single time. This chain connects TRBV19 to TRBJ1-5, with TRBD1 matching over 8 bases. Germline CDR1 and CDR2: LNHDA and SQIVND (reference sequence). With V trimmed by 4 bases and J by 6 bases, 8 bases remained unmatched. This CDR3 has 15 residues. This CDR3 is CASSTRTGSGQPQHF. The CDR3 DNA sequence: TGTGCCAGTAGTACAAGGACAGGGTCAGGTCAGCCCCAGCATTTT.

The rearrangement uses TRBV12-3 or TRBV12-4 and TRBJ1-5; D is unclear. This CDR3 has 13 residues. The V gene lost 3 bases and the J gene lost 5 bases, with 8 bases spanning the gap. This CDR3 reads CASSLGRYQPQHF. The CDR3 DNA follows: TGTGCCAGCAGTTTGGGCAGATATCAGCCCCAGCATTTT.

The V gene is TRBV21-1, the J gene TRBJ2-5; the D segment call TRBD2 is taken from the table without a DNA check. TRBV21-1 is assigned pseudogene status. The CDR3 has 14 residues. CDR3 in DNA: TGTGCCAGCAGCACGAGCGGGAGAGTTGAGACCCAGTACTTC. Translating it yields CASSTSGRVETQYF.

The chain is built from TRBV27 and TRBJ1-5; D not resolved. This CDR3 is built from 12 residues. Trimming left V 6 bases short and J 4 bases short, with 7 bases between. CDR1 is MNHEY and CDR2 is SMNVEV in the germline V gene (reference sequence). The chain's CDR3 is CASSRTNQPQHF. The CDR3 region has the DNA TGTGCCAGCAGCCGAACTAATCAGCCCCAGCATTTT.

The V and J genes are TRBV11-3 and TRBJ2-1; tentative D call: TRBD2 (5 bases). The CDR3 runs to 15 residues. Per the germline V gene, CDR1 is SGHNT and CDR2 is YENEEA. The ends were cut back, 0 bases at V and 2 bases at J, with 8 bases in the middle. This CDR3 is CASSLDRETYNEQFF. The CDR3 nucleotides are TGTGCCAGCAGCTTAGATAGGGAGACCTACAATGAGCAGTTCTTC.

The chain carries TRBV14 and TRBJ1-1, with D tentatively TRBD1 (6 bases). CDR3 length: 15 amino acids. V was clipped by 3 bases and J by 0 bases, with 11 bases between them. From germline, CDR1 is SGHDN and CDR2 FVKESK. In nucleotides, the CDR3 is TGTGCCAGCAGCCAGTGGACAGTCATGAACACTGAAGCTTTCTTT. Translating gives CASSQWTVMNTEAFF.

This clone was detected only a few times. This sequence joins TRBV19 and TRBJ2-7; 9 bases line up with TRBD2. The CDR3 spans 15 residues. Germline V CDR1 and CDR2: LNHDA, SQIVND (reference sequence). The ends lost 7 bases at V and 2 bases at J; junction bases unmatched: 9. CDR3 bases: TGTGCCAGTACCATAGGGGCGGGAGGGGCCTACGAGCAGTACTTC. Its protein product is CASTIGAGGAYEQYF.

V is TRBV29-1 and J is TRBJ2-5, with D tentatively TRBD2 (6 bases). V was clipped by 8 bases and J by 3 bases, with 10 bases between them. The CDR3 length is 11 residues. Germline values: CDR1 SQVTM, CDR2 ANQGSEA. CDR3 protein: CSTQREETQYF. The CDR3 region has the DNA TGCAGCACCCAGCGGGAAGAGACCCAGTACTTC.

The rearrangement joins TRBV5-4 to TRBJ2-7, with D maybe TRBD2 (6 bases). From germline, CDR1 is SGHNT and CDR2 YYREEE (reference sequence). This CDR3 is 11 amino acids long. Trimming left V 4 bases short and J 7 bases short, with 9 bases between. This CDR3 reads CASSGGREQYF. The CDR3, as DNA: TGTGCCAGCAGCGGGGGGAGAGAGCAGTACTTC.

The chain has TRBV9 and TRBJ2-1; TRBD2 matches 10 bases. The CDR3 spans 15 residues. Trimming removed 4 bases from V and 4 bases from J; junction bases left unmatched: 5. The germline V gene has CDR1 SGDLS and CDR2 YYNGEE. In DNA, the CDR3 is TGTGCCAGCAGCCCCCAACTAGCGGGGTACAATGAGCAGTTCTTC. Translating gives CASSPQLAGYNEQFF.

The CDR3 loop is CASSLGPTRSQYF. In DNA, the CDR3 is TGTGCCAGCAGCTTGGGCCCTACCCGTTCGCAGTATTTT. The chain has TRBV7-3 and TRBJ2-3; D gene ambiguous. The V gene lost 3 bases and the J gene lost 10 bases, with 14 bases spanning the gap. Germline loops: CDR1 SGHTA, CDR2 FQGTGA. This CDR3 spans 13 amino acids.